This T cell receptor beta chain was sequenced during a study of blood T cell repertoires in COVID-19. This CDR3 is 16 amino acids long. Only in-frame clones appear in the TCRdb table, and some are missing; sequencing was by immunoSEQ multiplex PCR. This table holds under 5,500 clones, approximately 80% found once. The receptor was derived from a man between 65 and 79 years old with active COVID-19. V gene TRBV21-1 combines with J gene TRBJ2-1; the table's D call of TRBD2 was not tested on the DNA. TRBV21-1 is a documented pseudogene. What was sequenced was peripheral blood. The DNA for the CDR3 is TGTGCCAGCAGCAGCAGACTAGCGGGGAGCTACAATGAGCAGTTCTTC. Residues: CASSSRLAGSYNEQFF.